These 5 T cell receptor beta chains share one sample of origin, sequenced in a study of CD8+ T cells in alopecia areata. It was cDNA, reverse transcribed from extracted RNA, that served as the sequencing template. The repertoire was sequenced with immunoSEQ multiplex PCR; TCRdb's copy has only in-frame clones and lacks some. The data hold roughly 150,000 clones, with about 51% observed a single time. The specimen was CD8+ T cells sorted from blood, collected at week 0. These receptors were taken from a human donor with alopecia areata.

V usage is TRBV4-3 and J usage is TRBJ1-2; 9 nucleotides line up with TRBD1. Germline V gene data show CDR1 as LGHNA and CDR2 as YSLEER. After removal of 4 bases from V and 4 bases from J, the junction contained 16 bases not matched to a gene. The CDR3 contains 18 residues. CDR3 nucleotides: TGCGCCAGCAGCCCGAGTCGGACCCGGACAGGGGCTAGCTATGGCTACACCTTC. Protein product: CASSPSRTRTGASYGYTF.

In its sample, this clone was seen a few times. V usage is TRBV15 and J usage is TRBJ2-7; tentatively, D is TRBD2 (6 bases). CDR1 is LNHNV, CDR2 YYDKDF, per germline (reference sequence). The CDR3 length is 14 residues. Trimming pared 1 base from V and 2 bases from J, leaving 9 bases between. CDR3 sequence: CATSRATGAYEQYF. The CDR3 coding sequence is TGTGCCACCAGCAGAGCCACGGGAGCCTACGAGCAGTACTTC.

The chain joins TRBV7-6 to TRBJ2-7; D is possibly TRBD1 (5 bases). The CDR3 covers 15 residues. Per the germline V gene, CDR1 is SGHVS and CDR2 is FNYEAQ. V was clipped by 5 bases and J by 5 bases, with 19 bases between them. CDR3 DNA sequence: TGTGCCAGCAGCCAATATGACAGTCTTGGGGACGAGCAGTACTTC. Amino acid sequence: CASSQYDSLGDEQYF.

The chain combines TRBV2 with TRBJ2-1; D not certain. The length of the CDR3 is 12 residues. Germline CDR1 is SNHLY and CDR2 is FYNNEI. Trimming shortened V by 0 bases and J by 12 bases, and 9 bases separated the two germline ends. CDR3 coding DNA: TGTGCCAGCAGTGAAGCGCGGCCGGCGCAGTTCTTC. Protein product: CASSEARPAQFF.

This clone has a handful of counts. This sequence joins TRBV4-1 and TRBJ2-1; 8 nucleotides align to TRBD1. The CDR3 has 15 amino acids. The junction had 4 bases not matched to a gene; V was cut back by 0 bases and J by 6 bases. The germline V gene encodes CDR1 MGHRA and CDR2 YSYEKL. The CDR3 protein is CASSQDGTGTNEQFF. The CDR3 coding sequence is TGCGCCAGCAGCCAAGATGGGACAGGAACCAATGAGCAGTTCTTC.